Presented here are 2 T cell receptor beta chains from one specimen sequenced in a study of monozygotic twins with inflammatory bowel disease. TCRdb reworked the 5' RACE reads into one entry per CDR3 protein, no DNA. Its clone listing holds approximately 200,000 distinct CDR3 sequences. Sequencing was performed on blood. These receptors were collected from a human donor with ulcerative colitis or Crohn's disease, or a healthy co-twin of an affected twin (not recorded which).

The chain recombines TRBV18 with TRBJ1-4. The CDR3 consists of 15 residues. The V gene's germline CDR1 is KGHSH and CDR2 LQKENI. The CDR3 sequence: CASSPPVGGGEKLFF. The variable domain in full, with the rest retrieved from reference TRBV18 and TRBJ1-4, is NAGVMQNPRHLVRRRGQEARLRCSPMKGHSHVYWYRQLPEEGLKFMVYLQKENIIDESGMPKERFSAEFPKEGPSILRIQQVVRGDSAAYFCASSPPVGGGEKLFFGSGTQLSVL.

The chain is built from TRBV15 and TRBJ2-1; TCRdb proposes TRBD1, but this gene call is untestable without DNA. From germline, CDR1 is LNHNV and CDR2 YYDKDF (reference sequence). The CDR3 runs 15 residues. The CDR3 spells CATSNSVPTENEQFF.